The 13 T cell receptor beta chains listed next were all sequenced from one sample in a study of type 1 regulatory T cells. Antigen specificity for these receptors is unknown. TCRdb used MiXCR to reprocess the reads, holding one entry per CDR3 protein. Here the sample spans about 65,000 distinct CDR3 sequences, about 50% being singletons. Sequencing used cultured non-Tr1 T cells, either the whole culture or a sorted T cell fraction (not recorded which). Every receptor here comes from a human donor in good health.

In this sample, this clonotype turned up a few times. The chain links TRBV5-1 to TRBJ2-3; D is unresolved. Looked up from germline, CDR1 is SGHRS and CDR2 is YFSETQ. V was cut by 0 bases and J by 2 bases, with 1 base left in between. The length of the CDR3 is 12 residues. In DNA, the CDR3 is TGCGCCAGCAGCTTGGTCACAGATACGCAGTATTTT. This translates into CASSLVTDTQYF. Together with reference TRBV5-1 and TRBJ2-3, the CDR3 gives the full variable domain: KAGVTQTPRYLIKTRGQQVTLSCSPISGHRSVSWYQQTPGQGLQFLFEYFSETQRNKGNFPGRFSGRQFSNSRSEMNVSTLELGDSALYLCASSLVTDTQYFGPGTRLTVL.

The chain is built from TRBV7-6 and TRBJ1-4; TRBD1 might be the D (6 bases). The V end lost 1 base, the J end lost 3 bases, and 18 bases lay between the germline ends. CDR1 is SGHVS and CDR2 is FNYEAQ in the germline V gene. The CDR3 sequence is 18 residues long. The CDR3 region has the DNA TGTGCCAGCAGCTTAGTCGCAGGCGGGGGCCTATCTAATGAAAAACTGTTTTTT. Translated, it gives CASSLVAGGGLSNEKLFF. Complete variable domain (other parts from reference TRBV7-6 and TRBJ1-4): GAGVSQSPRYKVTKRGQDVALRCDPISGHVSLYWYRQALGQGPEFLTYFNYEAQQDKSGLPNDRFSAERPEGSISTLTIQRTEQRDSAMYRCASSLVAGGGLSNEKLFFGSGTQLSVL.

This clonotype occurred a few times. The chain couples TRBV6-6 to TRBJ1-2, with 9 bases fitting TRBD1. CDR1 is MNHNY and CDR2 is SVGAGI in the germline V gene (reference sequence). V gave up 7 bases and J gave up 4 bases; unmatched junction bases: 10. This CDR3 is 15 amino acids long. The CDR3 DNA reads TGTGCCAGCATCCCGACCGGACAGGGGAGCTATGGCTACACCTTC. Residues: CASIPTGQGSYGYTF.

This clonotype was seen a few times. The V call is TRBV4-3, the J call TRBJ2-1; the match to TRBD2 covers 12 bases. J was trimmed by 7 bases and V by 3 bases; bases with no gene match: 7. This CDR3 has 16 amino acids. Germline-derived CDR1 and CDR2 are LGHNA and YSLEER. Here the CDR3 reads CASSHPGTSGPNEQFF. The CDR3 DNA sequence: TGCGCCAGCAGCCACCCCGGGACTAGCGGGCCAAATGAGCAGTTCTTC.

The chain employs TRBV7-2 and TRBJ1-1; no clear D gene. With 4 bases removed from V and 4 bases from J, the gap between germline ends came to 16 bases. The CDR3 consists of 15 residues. Germline assignment: CDR1 SGHTA and CDR2 FQGNSA. CDR3 sequence: CASSSQEIQGTEAFF. CDR3 nucleotide sequence: TGTGCCAGCAGCTCCCAGGAGATACAAGGCACTGAAGCTTTCTTT.

The chain has TRBV9 and TRBJ2-7; 7 nucleotides agree with TRBD1. The V gene end was trimmed by 4 bases and the J gene end by 6 bases; junction bases not matched to a gene: 13. CDR1 and CDR2 from the germline V gene are SGDLS and YYNGEE. CDR3 length: 15 amino acids. CDR3 coding DNA: TGTGCCAGCAGCCCTCAGACAGGGTCAAACTCCGAGCAGTACTTC. This codes for CASSPQTGSNSEQYF. The variable domain in full, completed from reference TRBV9 and TRBJ2-7, reads DSGVTQTPKHLITATGQRVTLRCSPRSGDLSVYWYQQSLDQGLQFLIQYYNGEERAKGNILERFSAQQFPDLHSELNLSSLELGDSALYFCASSPQTGSNSEQYFGPGTRLTVT.

The V gene is TRBV5-1, the J gene TRBJ2-7; D unclear. Germline CDR1 reads SGHRS; CDR2 reads YFSETQ. Trimming removed 0 bases from V and 5 bases from J, with 6 bases in between. The CDR3 is 12 residues long. CDR3 sequence reads: CASSLGSHEQYF. CDR3 bases: TGCGCCAGCAGCTTGGGGTCCCACGAGCAGTACTTC.

This sequence joins TRBV5-1 and TRBJ1-2, with 7 bases identical to TRBD1. The V gene end was trimmed by 3 bases and the J gene end by 4 bases; junction bases not matched to a gene: 6. CDR1 and CDR2 from the germline V gene are SGHRS and YFSETQ. This CDR3 region has 14 residues. In DNA form, the CDR3 reads TGCGCCAGCAGCTCTTCCGGGACAGTCTATGGCTACACCTTC. It codes for CASSSSGTVYGYTF.

The rearrangement uses TRBV5-1 and TRBJ2-6; 7 bases align to TRBD1. Germline CDR1 and CDR2: SGHRS and YFSETQ. V shed 5 bases and J 0 bases; nucleotides not matched to a gene: 5. This CDR3 comprises 16 residues. CDR3 residues: CASREPGGSGANVLTF. The CDR3 bases are TGCGCCAGCAGGGAGCCAGGGGGCTCTGGGGCCAACGTCCTGACTTTC.

This clonotype was counted between two and nine times. The V call is TRBV29-1, the J call TRBJ2-3; a weak D match, TRBD2 (5 bases). V shed 2 bases and J shed 4 bases, with 7 bases lying between them. Germline CDR1 SQVTM, CDR2 ANQGSEA. This CDR3 has 12 residues. CDR3 sequence (DNA): TGCAGCGTTGAACTAGCTTCAGATACGCAGTATTTT. It translates to CSVELASDTQYF.

The chain's CDR3 is CASSRGAGSTDTQYF. CDR3 sequence (DNA): TGCGCCAGCAGCCGAGGAGCGGGGAGCACAGATACGCAGTATTTT. This chain joins TRBV5-1 and TRBJ2-3, with TRBD2 matching over 7 bases. The V gene's germline CDR1 is SGHRS and CDR2 YFSETQ. The CDR3 consists of 15 residues. Losses at the gene ends were 4 bases for V and 0 bases for J; bases not matched to a gene: 5.

The chain combines TRBV20-1 with TRBJ2-1; tentatively, D is TRBD2 (6 bases). V shed 5 bases and J shed 9 bases, with 17 bases lying between them. The CDR3 loop spans 13 amino acids. Germline values: CDR1 DFQATT, CDR2 SNEGSKA (reference sequence). The CDR3 sequence is CSAGRNLRGEQFF. The CDR3 DNA follows: TGCAGTGCTGGACGCAACTTGCGGGGTGAGCAGTTCTTC.

The rearrangement joins TRBV7-2 to TRBJ2-3; 7 bases line up with TRBD1. V gave up 5 bases and J gave up 1 base; unmatched junction bases: 3. CDR3 length equals 14 residues. The V gene's germline CDR1 is SGHTA and CDR2 FQGNSA. The CDR3 protein is CASSRGTGTDTQYF. The CDR3 nucleotides read TGTGCCAGCAGCCGAGGGACAGGCACAGATACGCAGTATTTT.